This T cell receptor (beta chain) is drawn from a study of siplizumab effects on memory and regulatory T cells. Data came from immunoSEQ multiplex PCR; TCRdb stores just in-frame clones and leaves some out. This sample has 50,000 to 75,000 clones, with around three quarters found just once. Looked up from germline, CDR1 is SGHAT and CDR2 is FQNNGV. CDR3 length equals 14 residues. V was pared by 3 bases and J by 8 bases, with 14 bases between. Study outcomes and limitations: Memory cells seemed less diverse than naive T cells, which seemed major alloresponse contributors. Naive versus memory phenotype went unassigned for roughly 75-96% of proliferating CD4+ or CD8+ clones.

In regard to this clone: The antigen is not known.

The V gene is TRBV11-2, the J gene TRBJ1-3; D is ambiguous. This TCR was sampled from a human donor in good health. What was sequenced was memory CD4+ T cells sorted from blood. This CDR3 is CASSLNQRGYTIYF. CDR3 sequence (DNA): TGTGCCAGCAGCTTGAACCAGCGCGGGTACACCATATATTTT.